These 2 T cell receptor beta chains were all obtained from the same sample, sequenced in a study of blood T cells in healthy people across ages. A sample-barcoded 5' primer and a J-beta primer mix were used in a second PCR of roughly 7 to 11 cycles. Each CDR3 protein gets one entry after TCRdb re-called the 5' RACE reads with MiXCR. This table has around 1.5 million distinct CDR3 sequences, approximately 60% appearing once. Sequencing was done on a sample of blood. These TCRs come from a man younger than 35 in good health.

This clonotype was found a few times. The chain is built from TRBV7-2 and TRBJ2-1, with 9 bases fitting TRBD2. CDR3 length equals 16 residues. Germline V gene sequence: CDR1 SGHTA, CDR2 FQGNSA. With 3 bases clipped from V and 8 bases from J, the junction kept 11 bases outside the gene matches. The CDR3 nucleotides read TGTGCCAGCAGCTTGACTAGCGGCCAAGAGACGGATGAGCAGTTCTTC. Its protein is CASSLTSGQETDEQFF. Drawing the rest from reference TRBV7-2 and TRBJ2-1, the complete variable domain is GAGVSQSPSNKVTEKGKDVELRCDPISGHTALYWYRQSLGQGLEFLIYFQGNSAPDKSGLPSDRFSAERTGGSVSTLTIQRTQQEDSAVYLCASSLTSGQETDEQFFGPGTRLTVL.

The rearrangement links TRBV4-1 to TRBJ2-7; 9 nucleotides match TRBD2. Looked up from germline, CDR1 is MGHRA and CDR2 is YSYEKL. The CDR3 contains 15 residues. The junction had 1 base not matched to a gene; V was cut back by 0 bases and J by 1 base. Here the CDR3 DNA reads TGCGCCAGCAGCCAAGAGAGCGGGGGGTCCTACGAGCAGTACTTC. Translating gives CASSQESGGSYEQYF.